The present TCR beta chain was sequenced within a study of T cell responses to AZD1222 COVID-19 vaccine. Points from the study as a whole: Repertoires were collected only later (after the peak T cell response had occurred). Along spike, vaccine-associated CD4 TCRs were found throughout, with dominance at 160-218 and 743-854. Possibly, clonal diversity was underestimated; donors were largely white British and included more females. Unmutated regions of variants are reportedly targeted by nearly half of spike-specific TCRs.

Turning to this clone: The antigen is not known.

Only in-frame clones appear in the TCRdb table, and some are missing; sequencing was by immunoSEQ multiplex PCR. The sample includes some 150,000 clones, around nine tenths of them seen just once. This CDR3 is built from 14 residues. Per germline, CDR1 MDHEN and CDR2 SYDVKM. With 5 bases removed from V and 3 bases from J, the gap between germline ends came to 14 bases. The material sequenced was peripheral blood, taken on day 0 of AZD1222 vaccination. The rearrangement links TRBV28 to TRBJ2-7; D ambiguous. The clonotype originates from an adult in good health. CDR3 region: CASSLIGPNYEQYF. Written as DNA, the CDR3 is TGTGCCAGCAGTCTGATTGGACCGAACTACGAGCAGTACTTC.